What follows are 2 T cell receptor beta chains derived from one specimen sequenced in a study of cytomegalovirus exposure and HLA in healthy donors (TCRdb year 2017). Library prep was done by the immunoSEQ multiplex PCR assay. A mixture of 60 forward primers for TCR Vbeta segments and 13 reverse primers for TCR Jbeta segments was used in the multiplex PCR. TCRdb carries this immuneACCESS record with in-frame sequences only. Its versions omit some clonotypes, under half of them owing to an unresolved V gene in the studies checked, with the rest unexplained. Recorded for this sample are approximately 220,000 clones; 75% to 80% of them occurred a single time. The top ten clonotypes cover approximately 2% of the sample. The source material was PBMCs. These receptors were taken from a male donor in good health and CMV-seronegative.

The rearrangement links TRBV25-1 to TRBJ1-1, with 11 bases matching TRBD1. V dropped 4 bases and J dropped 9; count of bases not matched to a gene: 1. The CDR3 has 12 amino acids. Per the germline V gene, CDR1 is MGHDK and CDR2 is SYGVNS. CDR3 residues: CASSGTGGKAFF. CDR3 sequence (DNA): TGTGCCAGCAGTGGGACAGGGGGCAAAGCTTTCTTT.

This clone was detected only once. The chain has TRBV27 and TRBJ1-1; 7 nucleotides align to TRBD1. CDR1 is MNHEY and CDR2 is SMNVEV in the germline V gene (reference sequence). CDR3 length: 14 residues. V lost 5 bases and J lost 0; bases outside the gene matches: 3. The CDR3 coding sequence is TGTGCCAGCAGTCGGGACAGCCTGAACACTGAAGCTTTCTTT. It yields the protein CASSRDSLNTEAFF.